The 27 T cell receptor beta chains below all came from one sample that was sequenced in a study of Graves' ophthalmopathy and Graves' hyperthyroidism. From RNA, the CDR3 regions of TCR beta chains were amplified and sequenced. After a first-round RT-PCR with HTBI primers, a second-round multiplex PCR was run. In TCRdb, the multiplex PCR reads were re-called with MiXCR into one record per CDR3 protein. The sample has about 590,000 distinct CDR3 sequences, about two fifths seen once. The sequencing input was peripheral blood or thyroid tissue (not recorded which). These receptors were obtained from an adult man with Graves' hyperthyroidism.

This clonotype was counted many times. J is TRBJ1-2 and V is TRBV15; TRBD1 matches at 7 bases. This CDR3 has 15 residues. Germline values: CDR1 LNHNV, CDR2 YYDKDF (reference sequence). V trimming: 3 bases; J trimming: 2 bases; junction bases outside the gene matches: 6. The CDR3 spells CATSSPRGRNYGYTF. The CDR3 nucleotides read TGTGCCACCAGCAGCCCCAGGGGGAGGAACTATGGCTACACCTTC.

This clonotype was counted many times. The chain recombines TRBV7-9 with TRBJ1-4; 9 bases align to TRBD1. Germline-derived CDR1 and CDR2 are SEHNR and FQNEAQ (reference sequence). J was trimmed by 6 bases and V by 0 bases; bases with no gene match: 5. The CDR3 has 16 amino acids. The CDR3 protein is CASSLAPGQGYEKLFF. CDR3 coding DNA: TGTGCCAGCAGCTTAGCCCCGGGACAGGGCTATGAAAAACTGTTTTTT.

About this clonotype: This may be a read error: a much more frequent sequence differs by one nucleotide. V usage is TRBV19 and J usage is TRBJ1-5, with D perhaps matching TRBD1 (6 bases). CDR3 size: 17 residues. From germline, CDR1 is LNHDA and CDR2 SQIVND (reference sequence). Trimming removed 5 bases at V and 4 bases at J, with 21 bases between. Written as DNA, the CDR3 is TGTGCCAGTAGTTGGACAGTGAATCGTATAGGAAATCAGCCCCAGCATTTT. Residues: CASSWTVNRIGNQPQHF.

This clonotype occurred many times. V and J are TRBV29-1 and TRBJ2-7; tentatively, D is TRBD1 (5 bases). V shed 1 base and J shed 0 bases, with 13 bases lying between them. The CDR3 is 15 amino acids. Looked up from germline, CDR1 is SQVTM and CDR2 is ANQGSEA. CDR3: CSVEGWTRNSYEQYF. The CDR3 DNA follows: TGCAGCGTTGAAGGTTGGACACGGAACTCCTACGAGCAGTACTTC.

In its sample, this clonotype was seen many times. The CDR3 here is CASKFGSNYGYTF. DNA for the CDR3: TGTGCCAGCAAGTTCGGCAGTAACTATGGCTACACCTTC. The V and J genes are TRBV2 and TRBJ1-2; D not certain. This CDR3 spans 13 amino acids. Germline loops: CDR1 SNHLY, CDR2 FYNNEI. Trimming took off 7 bases at V and 1 base at J, with 10 bases between the two ends.

This clonotype was found many times. V and J are TRBV7-8 and TRBJ2-6; 7 bases agree with TRBD1. CDR1 is SGHVS, CDR2 FQNEAQ, per germline. Trimming cost V 4 bases and J 2 bases; bases outside gene matches: 17. The CDR3 sequence is 20 residues long. The CDR3, as DNA: TGTGCCAGCAGCTCCACCAGCTTTAGCAGGGGGACGCCTGGGGCCAACGTCCTGACTTTC. Amino acid sequence: CASSSTSFSRGTPGANVLTF.

This clonotype was recorded only once. The rearrangement joins TRBV2 to TRBJ2-7; 12 bases align to TRBD1. There are 16 residues in the CDR3. The germline V gene has CDR1 SNHLY and CDR2 FYNNEI. Trimming took 5 bases from V and 6 from J; bases not matched to a gene: 11. CDR3 DNA sequence: TGTGCCAGCAGTAGAGGGACCGGGACAGGGGGCTCCGAGCAGTACTTC. As protein: CASSRGTGTGGSEQYF.

Only a few counts were recorded for this clonotype. CDR3 DNA: TGTGCCAGCTCACCTATGCGGGAGGGATCACCCCTCCACTTT. It codes for CASSPMREGSPLHF. V gene TRBV18 combines with J gene TRBJ1-6, with unresolved D. This CDR3 is built from 14 residues. CDR1 is KGHSH, CDR2 LQKENI, per germline. V lost 3 bases, J lost 10 bases, and 13 bases lay in between.

This clonotype was counted ten times or more. The genes are TRBV5-1 and TRBJ2-5, with TRBD2 identical over 7 bases. Germline CDR1 is SGHRS and CDR2 is YFSETQ. This CDR3 has 14 amino acids. After removal of 3 bases from V and 4 bases from J, the junction contained 6 bases not matched to a gene. CDR3 nucleotides: TGCGCCAGCAGCTATCCGACTAGCCCAGAGACCCAGTACTTC. It specifies CASSYPTSPETQYF.

The chain links TRBV2 to TRBJ2-5; 10 nucleotides match TRBD1. This CDR3 has 18 residues. J gave up 2 bases and V 3 bases, and 12 bases lay outside the gene matches. Germline CDR1 SNHLY, CDR2 FYNNEI. The CDR3: CASSDRRDRGREQETQYF. The CDR3 DNA follows: TGTGCCAGCAGTGATCGTCGGGACAGGGGTCGCGAACAAGAGACCCAGTACTTC.

The chain combines TRBV7-8 with TRBJ1-3, with no clear D. The V end was cut by 5 bases, the J end by 4 bases, with 18 bases between. The CDR3 totals 16 residues. Germline values: CDR1 SGHVS, CDR2 FQNEAQ. CDR3 nucleotide sequence: TGTGCCAGCAGCCCTTACGGGGAGAGGTCCGGAAACACCATATATTTT. Translated: CASSPYGERSGNTIYF.

This clonotype was detected many times. This sequence joins TRBV20-1 and TRBJ1-5; D perhaps matches TRBD1 (5 bases). V was trimmed by 6 bases and J by 2 bases, leaving 14 bases between them. This CDR3 comprises 14 residues. The germline V gene has CDR1 DFQATT and CDR2 SNEGSKA (reference sequence). CDR3 coding DNA: TGCAGTGCCAAGCCGGGGGTCGGCAATCAGCCCCAGCATTTT. Protein product: CSAKPGVGNQPQHF.

There are a few counts of this clonotype. The chain links TRBV6-6 to TRBJ1-4; TRBD1 aligns across 7 bases. Germline loops: CDR1 MNHNY, CDR2 SVGAGI (reference sequence). This CDR3 spans 16 amino acids. Trimming at V came to 0 bases and at J to 4 bases, leaving 5 bases not matched to a gene. As DNA, the CDR3 is TGTGCCAGCAGTTACTCGAGGAGGGGGCTTAATGAAAAACTGTTTTTT. Translating gives CASSYSRRGLNEKLFF.

Concerning this clonotype: Lacking the conserved final phenylalanine or tryptophan, this CDR3 likely reflects a read error. V is TRBV7-2 and J is TRBJ1-2, with 11 positions matching TRBD1. V lost 1 base, J lost 4 bases, and 5 bases stayed unmatched. The CDR3 runs to 16 residues. The germline V gene has CDR1 SGHTA and CDR2 FQGNSA. CDR3 DNA: TGTGCCAGCAGCTTAGGGTCCGGGACAGGGGGCTATGGCTACACCTCC. Translated, it gives CASSLGSGTGGYGYTS.

The chain recombines TRBV20-1 with TRBJ1-5; 9 bases line up with TRBD1. CDR3 length equals 14 residues. Per germline, CDR1 DFQATT and CDR2 SNEGSKA (reference sequence). J was trimmed by 6 bases and V by 3 bases; bases with no gene match: 6. The CDR3 bases are TGCAGTGCTAGTCCGGGACAGGGCAGTCAGCCCCAGCATTTT. Protein product: CSASPGQGSQPQHF.

This clonotype was found many times. This sequence joins TRBV7-2 and TRBJ2-7; D perhaps matches TRBD1 (5 bases). V gave up 1 base and J gave up 4 bases, with 14 bases separating them. Germline V gene data show CDR1 as SGHTA and CDR2 as FQGNSA. The CDR3 extends over 15 amino acids. CDR3 in DNA: TGTGCCAGCAGCTTAGACAGGCAATACTCTTACGAGCAGTACTTC. It specifies CASSLDRQYSYEQYF.

A note on this clonotype: Possible read error: a much larger clone is one base away. This chain joins TRBV6-5 and TRBJ1-1, with D uncertain. Germline values: CDR1 MNHEY, CDR2 SVGAGI. The CDR3 has 13 residues. The DNA of the CDR3 is TGTGCCAGCAGTTACATTGGGAACACTGGAGCTTTCTTT. As protein: CASSYIGNTGAFF.

This clonotype turned up a few times. This sequence joins TRBV27 and TRBJ2-5; 9 bases are shared with TRBD2. Germline V gives CDR1 MNHEY, CDR2 SMNVEV (reference sequence). CDR3 length: 14 residues. Trimming cost V 7 bases and J 1 base; bases outside gene matches: 4. The chain's CDR3 is CASTELAGQETQYF. For the CDR3, the DNA is TGTGCCAGCACCGAACTAGCGGGCCAAGAGACCCAGTACTTC.

The rearrangement uses TRBV7-9 and TRBJ2-7, with 7 bases identical to TRBD1. The CDR3 sequence is 10 residues long. CDR1 and CDR2 (germline): SEHNR, FQNEAQ (reference sequence). Trimming at V came to 5 bases and at J to 12 bases, leaving 4 bases not matched to a gene. CDR3 in DNA: TGTGCCAGCAGCAGACAGGGTCTGTACTTC. Translated, it gives CASSRQGLYF.

The genes are TRBV10-1 and TRBJ1-1, with D possibly matching TRBD1 (6 bases). The V and J ends lost 5 bases and 6 bases respectively, with 13 bases between them. This CDR3 region has 13 residues. Germline assignment: CDR1 WNHNN and CDR2 SYGVQD (reference sequence). This chain's CDR3 is CASSNTGQAEAFF. The CDR3 DNA is TGCGCCAGCAGTAATACAGGGCAGGCTGAAGCTTTCTTT.

The chain has TRBV29-1 and TRBJ1-2, with D possibly matching TRBD1 (6 bases). Germline V gives CDR1 SQVTM, CDR2 ANQGSEA. V dropped 4 bases and J dropped 5 bases, with 11 bases sitting between them. The CDR3 runs to 12 residues. CDR3 in DNA: TGCAGCGTTGTGAGGACAGTGTATGGCTACACCTTC. Its protein product is CSVVRTVYGYTF. The full variable domain, with the rest looked up from reference TRBV29-1 and TRBJ1-2, is SAVISQKPSRDICQRGTSLTIQCQVDSQVTMMFWYRQQPGQSLTLIATANQGSEATYESGFVIDKFPISRPNLTFSTLTVSNMSPEDSSIYLCSVVRTVYGYTFGSGTRLTVV.

In the case of this clonotype: At one of its ends the junction is not consistent with the germline gene, which may arise from a read error. The rearrangement joins TRBV11-2 to TRBJ1-4; D not certain. The germline CDR1 and CDR2 sequences are SGHAT and FQNNGV. The CDR3 covers 8 residues. The CDR3 coding sequence is TGTGCCAGCAGCTTAGAGTCGTTT. Its translation is CASSLESF.

This clonotype has a handful of counts. V usage is TRBV12-3 or TRBV12-4 and J usage is TRBJ1-3; 7 bases align to TRBD1. With 2 bases clipped from V and 4 bases from J, the junction kept 8 bases outside the gene matches. The CDR3 is 16 amino acids. Here the CDR3 reads CASSLTSGGPGNTIYF. In nucleotides, the CDR3 is TGTGCCAGCAGTTTAACATCAGGGGGACCGGGAAACACCATATATTTT.

The genes are TRBV2 and TRBJ2-5, with D possibly being TRBD2 (5 bases). The germline V gene encodes CDR1 SNHLY and CDR2 FYNNEI. With 4 bases removed from V and 2 bases from J, the gap between germline ends came to 8 bases. The CDR3 contains 13 residues. DNA for the CDR3: TGTGCCAGCAGTGTGGGAGTTCAAGAGACCCAGTACTTC. Protein sequence: CASSVGVQETQYF.

J is TRBJ1-2 and V is TRBV28; D is possibly TRBD1 (5 bases). The germline V gene encodes CDR1 MDHEN and CDR2 SYDVKM. V lost 5 bases and J 1 base, leaving 11 bases between the germline ends. CDR3 size: 14 residues. CDR3 nucleotide sequence: TGTGCCAGCAGTACCGGACACCTTAACTATGGCTACACCTTC. This translates into CASSTGHLNYGYTF.

In its sample, this clonotype was seen many times. The chain employs TRBV20-1 and TRBJ1-5; 9 nucleotides match TRBD1. The CDR3 covers 14 residues. V lost 1 base to trimming and J lost 4 bases; unmatched junction nucleotides: 2. From germline, CDR1 is DFQATT and CDR2 SNEGSKA (reference sequence). The CDR3 region has the DNA TGCAGTGCTAGAGCCGGGACAGGGAATCAGCCCCAGCATTTT. Translation gives CSARAGTGNQPQHF.

J is TRBJ1-4 and V is TRBV7-3; D perhaps matches TRBD1 (5 bases). The CDR3 is 20 residues long. The V end lost 1 base, the J end lost 4 bases, and 25 bases lay between the germline ends. Germline CDR1 and CDR2: SGHTA and FQGTGA. The CDR3 DNA reads as TGTGCCAGCAGCTTAATCGGACACGAGCCGTCCCCCGCACTTAATGAAAAACTGTTTTTT. Its translation: CASSLIGHEPSPALNEKLFF.